This passage covers 21 T cell receptor beta chains from one sample sequenced in a study of T cell repertoires in cytomegalovirus infection. The antigens these receptors bind are not known. Each CDR3 protein gets one entry after TCRdb re-called the reads with MiXCR. The profile shows about half a million distinct CDR3 sequences, 33% of them singletons. Here the sequenced sample was cultured PBMCs, taken from culture after CMV antigen stimulation. Receptors originate from a human donor in good health (CMV status not recorded). Some clones in this sample may be carry-over from other donors' samples.

The table lists this clonotype with a few counts. The chain links TRBV7-2 to TRBJ2-2; 9 positions agree with TRBD2. Trimming removed 5 bases from V and 6 bases from J; junction bases left unmatched: 7. This CDR3 spans 15 amino acids. Germline V lookup: CDR1 SGHTA, CDR2 FQGNSA. CDR3 sequence: CASSPRGGRAGELFF. CDR3 nucleotides: TGTGCCAGCAGCCCGAGGGGCGGGAGGGCCGGGGAGCTGTTTTTT. Complete variable domain (other parts from reference TRBV7-2 and TRBJ2-2): GAGVSQSPSNKVTEKGKDVELRCDPISGHTALYWYRQSLGQGLEFLIYFQGNSAPDKSGLPSDRFSAERTGGSVSTLTIQRTQQEDSAVYLCASSPRGGRAGELFFGEGSRLTVL.

This chain links TRBV6-2 or TRBV6-3 with TRBJ2-7; TRBD1 might be the D (6 bases). The CDR3 spans 15 residues. Germline V gene data show CDR1 as MNHEY and CDR2 as SVGEGT. The V end lost 8 bases, the J end lost 7 bases, and 24 bases lay between the germline ends. CDR3 nucleotides: TGTGCCAGCGGCGTTGTAACAGGGATTTCGGAAGAGCAGTACTTC. This gives the protein CASGVVTGISEEQYF.

There are a few counts of this clonotype. V and J are TRBV10-3 and TRBJ2-2; D perhaps matches TRBD2 (5 bases). The CDR3 spans 14 residues. Per the germline V gene, CDR1 is ENHRY and CDR2 is SYGVKD. Trimming cost V 0 bases and J 4 bases, with 6 bases left between them. The CDR3 DNA reads as TGTGCCATCAGTGAGTCGCTAGCCACCGGGGAGCTGTTTTTT. Residues: CAISESLATGELFF.

The V call is TRBV20-1, the J call TRBJ2-3; D remains unclear. CDR1 and CDR2 (germline): DFQATT, SNEGSKA (reference sequence). Trimming cost V 6 bases and J 3 bases, with 7 bases left between them. The CDR3 totals 11 residues. CDR3 in DNA: TGCAGTGCGATATATACAGATACGCAGTATTTT. Translation gives CSAIYTDTQYF.

J is TRBJ2-2 and V is TRBV7-2, with D possibly being TRBD1 (5 bases). The CDR3 sequence is 13 residues long. Germline loops: CDR1 SGHTA, CDR2 FQGNSA. V lost 6 bases, J lost 6 bases, and 11 bases lay in between. Here the CDR3 reads CASSQGRPGELFF. As DNA, the CDR3 is TGTGCCAGCAGTCAGGGCAGGCCCGGGGAGCTGTTTTTT.

This chain connects TRBV6-2 or TRBV6-3 to TRBJ2-1; possible D gene TRBD2, 5 bases. This CDR3 region has 13 residues. Germline V gene data show CDR1 as MNHEY and CDR2 as SVGEGT. Deletions cut 5 bases from V and 8 bases from J, with 13 bases between. The CDR3: CASSTSSGDEQFF. The CDR3 DNA sequence: TGTGCCAGCAGTACCTCAAGCGGTGATGAGCAGTTCTTC.

The sample holds many counts of this clonotype. V is TRBV15 and J is TRBJ2-6; D is unresolved. CDR3 size: 16 residues. V dropped 1 base and J dropped 0 bases, with 7 bases sitting between them. Germline-derived CDR1 and CDR2 are LNHNV and YYDKDF (reference sequence). The CDR3 spells CATSRVSLSGANVLTF. DNA of the CDR3: TGTGCCACCAGCAGAGTCTCCCTCTCTGGGGCCAACGTCCTGACTTTC.

The rearrangement uses TRBV20-1 and TRBJ1-5; D is undetermined. Per the germline V gene, CDR1 is DFQATT and CDR2 is SNEGSKA (reference sequence). V lost 6 bases and J 0 bases, leaving 12 bases between the germline ends. The CDR3 length is 14 residues. The CDR3 region is CSASRQVSNQPQHF. In DNA form, the CDR3 reads TGCAGTGCGAGTAGACAAGTTAGCAATCAGCCCCAGCATTTT.

The chain combines TRBV7-2 with TRBJ2-7; 7 bases line up with TRBD1. The germline CDR1 and CDR2 sequences are SGHTA and FQGNSA. The CDR3 is 12 amino acids. The V gene end was trimmed by 5 bases and the J gene end by 12 bases; junction bases not matched to a gene: 10. The CDR3 DNA follows: TGTGCCAGCAGCCAGGACAGGAGGTTGTGGTACTTC. Translated, it gives CASSQDRRLWYF.

This clonotype has just a few counts. The chain combines TRBV4-1 with TRBJ2-3; D gene uncertain. There are 14 residues in the CDR3. V lost 2 bases and J 2 bases, leaving 8 bases between the germline ends. Germline V gene lookup returns CDR1 MGHRA and CDR2 YSYEKL. The CDR3 sequence: CASSQTGLTDTQYF. The CDR3 DNA reads as TGCGCCAGCAGCCAAACGGGCCTCACAGATACGCAGTATTTT.

This clonotype was seen a handful of times. This rearrangement joins TRBV12-5 to TRBJ2-3; a weak D match, TRBD2 (6 bases). CDR3 length: 14 residues. In germline, CDR1 is LGHNT, CDR2 FRNRAP. V lost 5 bases to trimming and J lost 0 bases, with 9 bases between them. The CDR3 sequence: CASGPRGSTDTQYF. Here the CDR3 DNA reads TGTGCTAGTGGTCCTCGGGGGAGCACAGATACGCAGTATTTT.

The V gene is TRBV28, the J gene TRBJ2-6, with D maybe TRBD1 (5 bases). Trimming stripped 6 bases from V and 2 bases from J, with 11 bases between. Germline CDR1 MDHEN, CDR2 SYDVKM. The CDR3 consists of 15 residues. In nucleotides, the CDR3 is TGTGCCAGCAGGCCTGGGGCCGCTGGGGCCAACGTCCTGACTTTC. Translated, it gives CASRPGAAGANVLTF.

Only one count was recorded for this clonotype. The chain uses TRBV7-9 and TRBJ1-3; D is uncertain. Germline lookup yields CDR1 SEHNR and CDR2 FQNEAQ (reference sequence). Trimming stripped 4 bases from V and 7 bases from J, with 11 bases between. The CDR3 has 13 residues. The CDR3 nucleotides are TGTGCCAGCAGCTCATTTGGGTCGAACACCATATATTTT. Residues: CASSSFGSNTIYF.

V gene TRBV10-2 combines with J gene TRBJ2-7; TRBD1 matches 9 bases. CDR3 size: 13 residues. J lost 9 bases, V lost 8 bases, and 11 bases had no gene match. Germline lookup yields CDR1 WSHSY and CDR2 SAAADI. The CDR3 spells CASRDRGGDWQYV. CDR3 nucleotide sequence: TGCGCCAGCCGAGACAGGGGGGGGGATTGGCAGTACGTC.

This clonotype was seen ten or more times. The chain carries TRBV9 and TRBJ2-1; a weak D match, TRBD2 (6 bases). Germline V gene lookup returns CDR1 SGDLS and CDR2 YYNGEE. This CDR3 region has 13 residues. V shed 0 bases and J shed 10 bases, with 11 bases lying between them. In DNA, the CDR3 is TGTGCCAGCAGCGTAGTTTGGGGGGTGGAGCAGTTCTTC. Its protein is CASSVVWGVEQFF. Drawing the rest from reference TRBV9 and TRBJ2-1, the complete variable domain is DSGVTQTPKHLITATGQRVTLRCSPRSGDLSVYWYQQSLDQGLQFLIQYYNGEERAKGNILERFSAQQFPDLHSELNLSSLELGDSALYFCASSVVWGVEQFFGPGTRLTVL.

In its sample, this clonotype was seen a few times. This chain connects TRBV20-1 to TRBJ1-2; D unclear. Trimming pared 3 bases from V and 8 bases from J, leaving 16 bases between. Germline assignment: CDR1 DFQATT and CDR2 SNEGSKA (reference sequence). CDR3 length: 13 residues. For the CDR3, the DNA is TGCAGTGCTAGTCAAAGCCAGTCCTTCGGCTACACCTTC. Translation: CSASQSQSFGYTF.

This clonotype was detected once. This chain uses TRBV7-6 with TRBJ2-6; D may correspond to TRBD1 or TRBD2 (5 bases each). V was trimmed by 1 base and J by 1 base, leaving 14 bases between them. Looked up from germline, CDR1 is SGHVS and CDR2 is FNYEAQ. CDR3 length: 18 amino acids. The CDR3 loop reads CASSLEFSRGSGANVLTF. In DNA, the CDR3 is TGTGCCAGCAGCTTAGAATTCTCGAGGGGTTCTGGGGCCAACGTCCTGACTTTC.

The chain joins TRBV7-6 to TRBJ2-3; no reliable D call. This CDR3 comprises 13 residues. The germline V gene has CDR1 SGHVS and CDR2 FNYEAQ. Deletions cut 8 bases from V and 2 bases from J, with 11 bases between. The CDR3 DNA reads TGTGCCAGCGGGCTGGGGAACACAGATACGCAGTATTTT. Translation: CASGLGNTDTQYF.

V gene TRBV12-3 or TRBV12-4 combines with J gene TRBJ1-1; tentative D call: TRBD1 (6 bases). The CDR3 extends over 13 amino acids. Trimming pared 11 bases from V and 3 bases from J, leaving 16 bases between. CDR3 amino acids: CAVVSGQHTEAFF. The CDR3, as DNA: TGTGCCGTGGTCTCCGGACAGCACACTGAAGCTTTCTTT.

The V and J genes are TRBV19 and TRBJ2-5; D remains unclear. Per germline, CDR1 LNHDA and CDR2 SQIVND (reference sequence). Trimming shortened V by 6 bases and J by 4 bases, and 9 bases separated the two germline ends. The CDR3 totals 12 residues. In nucleotides, the CDR3 is TGTGCCAGTAGGAATGAAGGAGAGACCCAGTACTTC. Protein: CASRNEGETQYF.

This clonotype was recorded a few times. Here the CDR3 reads CASSPLRQGPAYEQYF. In DNA, the CDR3 is TGTGCCAGCAGCCCCTTGCGACAGGGGCCCGCCTACGAGCAGTACTTC. The chain employs TRBV7-2 and TRBJ2-7; 8 nucleotides align to TRBD1. Germline V gene lookup returns CDR1 SGHTA and CDR2 FQGNSA. This CDR3 has 16 amino acids. Losses at the gene ends were 5 bases for V and 2 bases for J; bases not matched to a gene: 11. The whole variable domain, remainder taken from reference TRBV7-2 and TRBJ2-7, is GAGVSQSPSNKVTEKGKDVELRCDPISGHTALYWYRQSLGQGLEFLIYFQGNSAPDKSGLPSDRFSAERTGGSVSTLTIQRTQQEDSAVYLCASSPLRQGPAYEQYFGPGTRLTVT.